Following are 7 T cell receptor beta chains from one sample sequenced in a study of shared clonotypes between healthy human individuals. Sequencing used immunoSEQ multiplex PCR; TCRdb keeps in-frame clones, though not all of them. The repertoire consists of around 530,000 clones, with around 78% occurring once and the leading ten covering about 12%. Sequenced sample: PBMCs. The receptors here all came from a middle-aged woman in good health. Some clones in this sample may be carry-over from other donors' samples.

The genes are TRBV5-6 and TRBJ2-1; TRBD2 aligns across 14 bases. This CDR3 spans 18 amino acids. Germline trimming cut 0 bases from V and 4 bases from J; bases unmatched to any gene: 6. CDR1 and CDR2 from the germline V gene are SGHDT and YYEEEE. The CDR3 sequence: CASSLGGTSGSVYNEQFF. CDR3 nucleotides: TGTGCCAGCAGCTTGGGTGGGACTAGCGGGAGTGTTTACAATGAGCAGTTCTTC.

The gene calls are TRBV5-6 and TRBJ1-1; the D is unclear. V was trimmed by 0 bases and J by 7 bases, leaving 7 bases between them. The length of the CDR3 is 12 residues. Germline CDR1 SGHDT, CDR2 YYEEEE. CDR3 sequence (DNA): TGTGCCAGCAGCTTGGGGGGAAATGAAGCTTTCTTT. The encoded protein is CASSLGGNEAFF.

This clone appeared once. CDR3 in amino acids: CASQWDRNTGELFF. CDR3 bases: TGTGCCAGCCAGTGGGATAGGAACACCGGGGAGCTGTTTTTT. The J gene is TRBJ2-2, the V gene TRBV6-5, with D hard to call. V was clipped by 8 bases and J by 1 base, with 11 bases between them. The CDR3 loop spans 14 amino acids. In germline, CDR1 is MNHEY, CDR2 SVGAGI.

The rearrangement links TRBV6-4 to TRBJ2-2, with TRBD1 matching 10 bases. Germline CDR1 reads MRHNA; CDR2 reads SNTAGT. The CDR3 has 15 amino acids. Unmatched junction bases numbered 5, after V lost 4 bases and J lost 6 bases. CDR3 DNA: TGTGCCAGCAGTGCCGGGACAGGGGAGGCCGGGGAGCTGTTTTTT. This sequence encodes CASSAGTGEAGELFF.

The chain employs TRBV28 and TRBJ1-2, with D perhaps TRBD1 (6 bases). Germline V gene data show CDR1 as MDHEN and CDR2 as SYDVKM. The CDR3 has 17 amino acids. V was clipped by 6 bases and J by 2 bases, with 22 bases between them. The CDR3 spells CASRPTFRQEKNYGYTF. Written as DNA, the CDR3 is TGTGCCAGCAGACCCACTTTTCGACAGGAAAAAAACTATGGCTACACCTTC.

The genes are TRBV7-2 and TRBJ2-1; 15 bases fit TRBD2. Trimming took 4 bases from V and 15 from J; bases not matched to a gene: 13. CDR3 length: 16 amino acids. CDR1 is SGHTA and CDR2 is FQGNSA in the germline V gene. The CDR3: CASSSRSGLAGGPWFF. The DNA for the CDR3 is TGTGCCAGCAGCTCAAGGTCCGGACTAGCGGGAGGGCCGTGGTTCTTC. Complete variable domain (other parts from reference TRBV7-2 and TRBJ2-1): GAGVSQSPSNKVTEKGKDVELRCDPISGHTALYWYRQSLGQGLEFLIYFQGNSAPDKSGLPSDRFSAERTGGSVSTLTIQRTQQEDSAVYLCASSSRSGLAGGPWFFGPGTRLTVL.

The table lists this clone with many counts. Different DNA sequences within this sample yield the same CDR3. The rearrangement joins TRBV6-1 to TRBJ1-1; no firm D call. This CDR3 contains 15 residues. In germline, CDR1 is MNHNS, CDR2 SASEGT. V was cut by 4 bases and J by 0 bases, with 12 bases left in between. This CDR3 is CASSVFPGLNTEAFF. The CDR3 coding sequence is TGTGCCAGCAGTGTTTTTCCGGGTTTGAACACTGAAGCTTTCTTT.